This is a list of T cell receptor beta chains from one sample in a study of regulatory T cells in long-lasting Graves disease. One entry per CDR3 protein results from TCRdb running MiXCR on the multiplex PCR reads. This sample has about 530,000 distinct CDR3 sequences, with roughly a sixth found just once. These data were also filed under a second study, of T cells in Graves' hyperthyroidism and ophthalmopathy.

Material: peripheral blood mononuclear cells (PBMCs), obtained at new diagnosis, from a patient treated with antithyroid drugs. These TCRs come from a woman aged 40 to 65 with Graves disease. Both conserved end residues are part of each CDR3. The D gene is left open where the match is weak.

d_call | j_call | v_call | cdr3_length | cdr3_aa
NA | TRBJ2-5 | TRBV3-1 | 11 | CASSLFQTQYF
NA | TRBJ1-2 | TRBV2 | 17 | CASSEAGQPHANYGYTF
NA | TRBJ2-3 | TRBV7-9 | 23 | CASSFPDFLRDSIGASSTDTQYF
NA | TRBJ2-2 | TRBV5-4 | 13 | CASTTENTGELFF
NA | TRBJ1-2 | TRBV4-1 | 14 | CASSQVGRDYGYTF
NA | TRBJ1-1 | TRBV5-4 | 15 | CASSWRQGGLTEAFF
TRBD1 | TRBJ1-6 | TRBV12-3/TRBV12-4 | 16 | CASSPLQGMNNSPLHF
NA | TRBJ1-5 | TRBV3-1 | 16 | CASSQGWGHSNQPQHF
TRBD1 | TRBJ1-2 | TRBV12-3/TRBV12-4 | 15 | CASFRTGGGTDGYTF
NA | TRBJ1-5 | TRBV5-1 | 14 | CASSSRPGNQPQHF
NA | TRBJ1-1 | TRBV7-9 | 13 | CASLEGVNTEAFF
NA | TRBJ2-5 | TRBV10-3 | 16 | CAISPTRGTQQETQYF
NA | TRBJ1-1 | TRBV4-1 | 15 | CASSPGGVANTEAFF
TRBD1 | TRBJ2-3 | TRBV7-2 | 15 | CASSYRDRGLDTQYF
NA | TRBJ1-6 | TRBV7-3 | 13 | CASSLHQNSPLHF
TRBD2 | TRBJ2-7 | TRBV6-1 | 18 | CARSKRTSGGGSYNEQYF
NA | TRBJ1-5 | TRBV6-1 | 14 | CASRGQGSSKPQHF
NA | TRBJ2-3 | TRBV29-1 | 11 | CSVVPSHTQYF
TRBD1 | TRBJ1-1 | TRBV7-9 | 15 | CASSSQQGARTEAFF
TRBD2 | TRBJ2-5 | TRBV6-1 | 15 | CASSLPGRGQETQYF
NA | TRBJ2-2 | TRBV29-1 | 13 | CSGDFRGGGELFF
TRBD1 | TRBJ2-7 | TRBV15 | 16 | CATSTPSRGTGYEQYF
NA | TRBJ1-5 | TRBV3-1 | 13 | CASSQDWGAPQHF
NA | TRBJ1-1 | TRBV12-3/TRBV12-4 | 13 | CASSHGVNTEAFF
NA | TRBJ2-1 | TRBV18 | 11 | CASSPEGEQFF
NA | TRBJ1-1 | TRBV10-3 | 13 | CAMRGKDSAEAFF
NA | TRBJ1-5 | TRBV2 | 15 | CASNGREGGNQPQHF
TRBD1 | TRBJ1-1 | TRBV12-5 | 15 | CASTGQGAVDTEAFF
NA | TRBJ1-1 | TRBV19 | 15 | CASSIDGSRNTEAFF
NA | TRBJ2-7 | TRBV11-3 | 13 | CASSLSGLYEQYF
TRBD1 | TRBJ1-5 | TRBV2 | 13 | CASRQGANQPQHF
TRBD1 | TRBJ2-1 | TRBV2 | 15 | CASRTGTGAYNEQFF
TRBD1 | TRBJ1-3 | TRBV2 | 16 | CASSLNTGGLGNTIYF
TRBD1 | TRBJ2-2 | TRBV7-9 | 14 | CASPPRTGTGELFF
TRBD1 | TRBJ1-6 | TRBV5-1 | 16 | CASSLEWWDRSSPLHF
NA | TRBJ1-1 | TRBV5-1 | 15 | CASSLRQGRGTEAFF
NA | TRBJ2-2 | TRBV6-2/TRBV6-3 | 15 | CASSYGRENTGELFF
NA | TRBJ2-4 | TRBV3-1 | 14 | CASSRRGSKNIQYF
TRBD1 | TRBJ1-6 | TRBV6-1 | 17 | CASSKTAAGTGNSPLHF
TRBD1 | TRBJ1-2 | TRBV19 | 17 | CASSASTGMAPIYGYTF
NA | TRBJ1-5 | TRBV2 | 15 | CASRARQNSNQPQHF
NA | TRBJ1-1 | TRBV20-1 | 15 | CSARFIGALNTEAFF